This T cell receptor (beta chain) is drawn from a study of cytomegalovirus exposure and HLA in healthy donors. Study results and limitations: The study flagged around 160 TCR beta chains as cytomegalovirus-associated. Analyzed later, association rates of TCRs varied across HLA loci, with DRB1 most and HLA-C fewest. Presence/absence analysis assumed near-uniform sequencing depth across donors. It was reported that the classifier diagnosed cytomegalovirus status with high specificity and sensitivity in both the original and validation cohorts.

Comment on this clone: Its antigen is not known.

Primers for the PCR totalled 60 Vbeta and 13 Jbeta. Sequenced by immunoSEQ multiplex PCR; TCRdb stores in-frame clones only, minus some. The profile covers some 220,000 clones, with approximately 90% appearing a single time and around 1% taken by the ten largest. V gave up 2 bases and J gave up 0 bases, with 20 bases separating them. CDR3 length equals 18 residues. Germline-derived CDR1 and CDR2 are SEHNR and FQNEAQ (reference sequence). The chain combines TRBV7-9 with TRBJ2-7, with a weak D call TRBD2 (5 bases). The clonotype comes from a young woman in good health and CMV-seronegative. The source material was PBMCs. The CDR3, as DNA: TGTGCCAGCAGCTTACCCCACCCCCAGCCGGGATTCTCCTACGAGCAGTACTTC. It encodes CASSLPHPQPGFSYEQYF.